This entry concerns a single TCR beta chain. Its cognate antigen is unknown. This sample is drawn from a study of long-term antiretroviral therapy in people with HIV. Cryopreserved PBMC numbered roughly 0.9-11 million per sample before DNA extraction. Runs used v3.0 of the immunoSEQ assay and were done at survey level. TCRdb's copy holds only in-frame clones and misses some; the assay was immunoSEQ multiplex PCR. Here the sample spans tens of thousands of clones, 80% to 85% being singletons. This CDR3 comprises 11 residues. V was trimmed by 5 bases and J by 1 base, leaving 5 bases between them. The germline gives CDR1 SQVTM, CDR2 ANQGSEA. Study results and limitations: Information on adherence, resistance and therapy changes was unavailable. ART was followed by higher diversity that remained below transplant donor controls.

This clonotype was sampled from a woman aged 40 to 49 with HIV. The source was unsorted PBMCs, collected 1.2 years after starting antiretroviral therapy. The chain is built from TRBV29-1 and TRBJ1-1; no definite D call. Here the CDR3 DNA reads TGCAGCGTTAAACGGAACACTGAAGCTTTCTTT. It codes for CSVKRNTEAFF.